These 31 T cell receptor beta chains were all obtained from the same sample, sequenced in a study of Ad26.COV2.S vaccination and SARS-CoV-2 variants. Specified treatment: some 20 received Ad26.COV2.S at low or high dose, single or two shots; about 5 received placebo; per-sample allocation not given. At day 63 after the first vaccine or placebo injection, samples were drawn. Assay used: immunoSEQ multiplex PCR; TCRdb lists only in-frame clones, some missing. The table lists about 460,000 clones, roughly nine tenths of them singletons, with approximately 1.7% in the top ten. This specimen consisted of peripheral blood, obtained in a trial of Ad26.COV2.S vaccine versus placebo. The receptors come from a person between 18 and 65 years old who received the Ad26.COV2.S COVID-19 vaccine or a placebo.

Only a few counts were recorded for this clone. The chain is built from TRBV4-2 and TRBJ1-2, with D possibly being TRBD1 (6 bases). The V end lost 0 bases, the J end lost 4 bases, and 15 bases lay between the germline ends. The CDR3 length is 16 residues. Germline V lookup: CDR1 LGHNA, CDR2 YNFKEQ. CDR3 amino acids: CASSQEWSGVIYGYTF. The CDR3, as DNA: TGTGCCAGCAGCCAAGAGTGGTCAGGGGTAATCTATGGCTACACCTTC.

The chain has TRBV29-1 and TRBJ1-2; a possible D gene is TRBD1 (5 bases). The CDR3 totals 12 residues. Trimming left V 3 bases short and J 8 bases short, with 13 bases between. In germline, CDR1 is SQVTM, CDR2 ANQGSEA. Here the CDR3 reads CSVDGRAGGYTF. The CDR3 DNA follows: TGCAGCGTTGATGGCAGGGCTGGCGGCTACACCTTC.

This sequence joins TRBV9 and TRBJ2-3; D is unclear. Trimming removed 7 bases from V and 0 bases from J, with 15 bases in between. CDR3 size: 15 residues. The V gene's germline CDR1 is SGDLS and CDR2 YYNGEE. CDR3 in DNA: TGTGCCAGCGCTGTACAAGGTACCAGCACAGATACGCAGTATTTT. It yields the protein CASAVQGTSTDTQYF.

This sequence joins TRBV3-1 (or the pseudogene TRBV3-2) and TRBJ1-1; unclear D gene. This CDR3 spans 16 amino acids. Germline-derived CDR1 and CDR2 are LGHDT and YNNKEL (reference sequence). V was shortened by 0 bases and J by 3 bases, with 14 bases between the two germline ends. CDR3 in amino acids: CASSQDRAVEDTEAFF. The CDR3 nucleotides read TGTGCCAGCAGCCAAGATAGGGCAGTCGAGGACACTGAAGCTTTCTTT.

This chain links TRBV6-5 with TRBJ1-1; a possible D gene is TRBD1 (5 bases). Per the germline V gene, CDR1 is MNHEY and CDR2 is SVGAGI. Trimming left V 1 base short and J 6 bases short, with 9 bases between. The CDR3 extends over 13 amino acids. The CDR3 region has the DNA TGTGCCAGCAGTTACTTTGGCAGGGCTGAAGCTTTCTTT. As protein: CASSYFGRAEAFF.

V is TRBV9 and J is TRBJ1-2, with no clear D. The CDR3 covers 15 residues. Trimming removed 0 bases at V and 0 bases at J, with 9 bases between. Germline CDR1 is SGDLS and CDR2 is YYNGEE. Here the CDR3 reads CASSVASSANYGYTF. CDR3 nucleotide sequence: TGTGCCAGCAGCGTAGCCTCATCAGCTAACTATGGCTACACCTTC.

The chain recombines TRBV5-4 with TRBJ1-2; TRBD1 matches 10 bases. V lost 3 bases and J lost 6; bases outside the gene matches: 11. In germline, CDR1 is SGHNT, CDR2 YYREEE (reference sequence). The CDR3 length is 16 residues. The CDR3 region has the DNA TGTGCCAGCAGCTGGGGAGGGGACAGGGGCTACGATGGCTACACCTTC. Amino acid sequence: CASSWGGDRGYDGYTF.

The V and J genes are TRBV7-2 and TRBJ1-4, with D possibly TRBD1 on 5 matching bases. Per germline, CDR1 SGHTA and CDR2 FQGNSA. Trimming took 5 bases from V and 7 from J, leaving 17 bases between them. CDR3 length equals 15 residues. The CDR3 DNA sequence: TGTGCCAGCAGCCCCAGGGATAAGTTAAGTGAAAAACTGTTTTTT. Translating gives CASSPRDKLSEKLFF.

The rearrangement links TRBV3-1 (or the pseudogene TRBV3-2) to TRBJ1-4; D uncertain. Germline V gene data show CDR1 as LGHDT and CDR2 as YNNKEL (reference sequence). This CDR3 region has 14 residues. Trimming shortened V by 4 bases and J by 4 bases, and 10 bases separated the two germline ends. The CDR3 region has the DNA TGTGCCAGCAGCCGGACTGAGGGTAATGAAAAACTGTTTTTT. Residues: CASSRTEGNEKLFF.

Note on this clone: The junction does not match germline at one end; this may be a read error. The chain employs TRBV7-7 and TRBJ2-1, with TRBD2 matching 10 bases. CDR3 size: 17 residues. Germline loops: CDR1 SSHAT, CDR2 FNYEAQ (reference sequence). CDR3 in DNA: TGTGCTAGCAGCTTAGGACTAGCGGAAAGCTCCTACAATGAGCAGTTCTTC. It codes for CASSLGLAESSYNEQFF.

This clone showed up just once. This sequence joins TRBV10-3 and TRBJ1-3; unclear D gene. CDR3 length equals 14 residues. CDR1 and CDR2 from the germline V gene are ENHRY and SYGVKD. Trimming shortened V by 4 bases and J by 0 bases, and 7 bases separated the two germline ends. CDR3 DNA: TGTGCCATCAGTGGAGCCAACTCTGGAAACACCATATATTTT. Amino acid sequence: CAISGANSGNTIYF.

V gene TRBV21-1 combines with J gene TRBJ1-6. TRBV21-1 is a pseudogene locus. CDR3 length: 15 amino acids. CDR3 sequence (DNA): TGTGCCAGCAGTCCCAGGGACGGACTAAATTCACCCCTCCACTTT. This sequence encodes CASSPRDGLNSPLHF.

The chain has TRBV30 and TRBJ1-2; D gene unclear. Germline assignment: CDR1 GTSNPN and CDR2 SVGIG (reference sequence). V was cut by 1 base and J by 1 base, with 4 bases left in between. CDR3 length: 12 amino acids. The CDR3 region has the DNA TGTGCCTGGAGTGGGGTTAACTATGGCTACACCTTC. Its translation: CAWSGVNYGYTF.

CDR3 sequence reads: CSARGLARQYF. CDR3 nucleotides: TGCAGTGCTAGGGGACTAGCGCGGCAGTACTTC. V is TRBV20-1 and J is TRBJ2-7, with TRBD2 matching over 10 bases. The CDR3 is 11 residues long. In germline, CDR1 is DFQATT, CDR2 SNEGSKA (reference sequence). The V and J ends lost 3 bases and 9 bases, in that order; junction bases with no gene match: 2.

J is TRBJ1-2 and V is TRBV19; D possibly corresponds to TRBD1 (5 bases). The V gene lost 3 bases and the J gene lost 3 bases, with 17 bases spanning the gap. The CDR3 is 16 residues long. The germline V gene encodes CDR1 LNHDA and CDR2 SQIVND (reference sequence). CDR3 sequence (DNA): TGTGCCAGTAGTATTGGCCCCCCAGGGTTAGACTATGGCTACACCTTC. Amino acid sequence: CASSIGPPGLDYGYTF. Supplemented by reference TRBV19 and TRBJ1-2, the full variable domain reads DGGITQSPKYLFRKEGQNVTLSCEQNLNHDAMYWYRQDPGQGLRLIYYSQIVNDFQKGDIAEGYSVSREKKESFPLTVTSAQKNPTAFYLCASSIGPPGLDYGYTFGSGTRLTVV.

CDR3 loop: CASSLGQGAGSGANVLTF. CDR3 coding DNA: TGTGCCAGCAGCTTAGGACAGGGGGCTGGCTCTGGGGCCAACGTCCTGACTTTC. V gene TRBV7-9 combines with J gene TRBJ2-6, with 10 nucleotides matching TRBD1. This CDR3 spans 18 amino acids. CDR1 is SEHNR, CDR2 FQNEAQ, per germline (reference sequence). The V gene end was trimmed by 1 base and the J gene end by 0 bases; junction bases not matched to a gene: 3. Combining the CDR3 with reference TRBV7-9 and TRBJ2-6 gives the whole variable domain DTGVSQNPRHKITKRGQNVTFRCDPISEHNRLYWYRQTLGQGPEFLTYFQNEAQLEKSRLLSDRFSAERPKGSFSTLEIQRTEQGDSAMYLCASSLGQGAGSGANVLTFGAGSRLTVL.

This clone was seen at least ten times. The CDR3 sequence is CASSLAVTSGMDPPGNEQYF. The CDR3 coding sequence is TGTGCCAGCAGCTTAGCCGTCACTAGCGGGATGGACCCCCCTGGGAACGAGCAGTACTTC. This chain links TRBV7-2 with TRBJ2-7, with 10 bases fitting TRBD2. The CDR3 covers 20 residues. Germline V gene sequence: CDR1 SGHTA, CDR2 FQGNSA. V was pared by 0 bases and J by 5 bases, with 19 bases of the junction left unmatched.

The chain couples TRBV7-2 to TRBJ2-3; 8 nucleotides agree with TRBD2. With 1 base clipped from V and 1 base from J, the junction kept 1 base outside the gene matches. The CDR3 runs 15 residues. CDR1 is SGHTA and CDR2 is FQGNSA in the germline V gene. CDR3 in amino acids: CASSLGRGGTDTQYF. DNA of the CDR3: TGTGCCAGCAGCTTAGGGCGGGGGGGCACAGATACGCAGTATTTT.

The rearrangement uses TRBV6-2 or TRBV6-3 and TRBJ1-1; a weak D match, TRBD1 (6 bases). This CDR3 is built from 16 residues. V shed 0 bases and J shed 3 bases, with 14 bases lying between them. The germline gives CDR1 MNHEY, CDR2 SVGEGT. The CDR3 DNA reads as TGTGCCAGCAGTTACTCGAGAAGACAGGAGTACACTGAAGCTTTCTTT. Its translation: CASSYSRRQEYTEAFF.

J is TRBJ1-5 and V is TRBV19; D remains unclear. Germline lookup yields CDR1 LNHDA and CDR2 SQIVND (reference sequence). This CDR3 has 14 amino acids. V lost 7 bases and J 9 bases, leaving 19 bases between the germline ends. The CDR3 DNA follows: TGTGCCAGTACAAACGGGCTGATATTTCGGCCCCAGCATTTT. Protein sequence: CASTNGLIFRPQHF.

This clone was picked up one time. The chain recombines TRBV9 with TRBJ1-2, with 9 bases that match TRBD1. CDR1 and CDR2 from the germline V gene are SGDLS and YYNGEE. CDR3 length: 17 amino acids. V was pared by 3 bases and J by 6 bases, with 15 bases of the junction left unmatched. The CDR3 bases are TGTGCCAGCAGCGAGGGGGCTTTTGGAGACAGGGGGAATGGCTACACCTTC. It translates to CASSEGAFGDRGNGYTF.

This sequence joins TRBV9 and TRBJ2-1; TRBD2 matches at 10 bases. Looked up from germline, CDR1 is SGDLS and CDR2 is YYNGEE. The CDR3 covers 18 residues. V trimming: 3 bases; J trimming: 0 bases; junction bases outside the gene matches: 9. The CDR3 reads CASSAYTSGTSSYNEQFF. CDR3 DNA sequence: TGTGCCAGCAGCGCCTACACTAGCGGGACAAGCTCCTACAATGAGCAGTTCTTC.

The chain joins TRBV6-1 to TRBJ1-6; no reliable D call. Germline CDR1 is MNHNS and CDR2 is SASEGT. Trimming pared 4 bases from V and 5 bases from J, leaving 15 bases between. CDR3 length: 16 amino acids. The CDR3 coding sequence is TGTGCCAGCAGTGGTGGTAGAGTGAGAGATAATTCACCCCTCCACTTT. Encoded protein: CASSGGRVRDNSPLHF.

This clone has a single count. The genes are TRBV7-3 and TRBJ1-1, with a weak D call TRBD1 (5 bases). Germline V lookup: CDR1 SGHTA, CDR2 FQGTGA. V was clipped by 3 bases and J by 3 bases, with 14 bases between them. The CDR3 is 15 residues long. CDR3 amino acids: CASSLTRAGDTEAFF. The DNA of the CDR3 is TGTGCCAGCAGCTTGACCAGGGCGGGGGACACTGAAGCTTTCTTT.

The J gene is TRBJ1-1, the V gene TRBV19; 7 bases align to TRBD1. The CDR3 has 14 amino acids. Germline loops: CDR1 LNHDA, CDR2 SQIVND (reference sequence). V trimming: 9 bases; J trimming: 0 bases; junction bases outside the gene matches: 7. The CDR3 here is CASGTAIVNTEAFF. In DNA form, the CDR3 reads TGTGCCAGCGGGACAGCAATCGTGAACACTGAAGCTTTCTTT.

This clone appeared a single time. This chain's CDR3 is CASSLVADVSTDTQYF. As DNA, the CDR3 is TGTGCCAGCAGCTTGGTAGCGGACGTTAGCACAGATACGCAGTATTTT. J is TRBJ2-3 and V is TRBV5-4, with a tentative D call TRBD2 (6 bases). The V end was cut by 0 bases, the J end by 0 bases, with 11 bases between. Germline V gene data show CDR1 as SGHNT and CDR2 as YYREEE (reference sequence). The CDR3 runs to 16 residues.

The chain links TRBV9 to TRBJ2-3; no firm D call. The V end lost 0 bases, the J end lost 0 bases, and 8 bases lay between the germline ends. Germline-derived CDR1 and CDR2 are SGDLS and YYNGEE. The length of the CDR3 is 15 residues. CDR3 DNA sequence: TGTGCCAGCAGCGTAGCGGTCTTGAGCACAGATACGCAGTATTTT. It is translated as CASSVAVLSTDTQYF.

This clone was observed once. V usage is TRBV18 and J usage is TRBJ2-2; possible D gene TRBD1, 5 bases. CDR1 and CDR2 from the germline V gene are KGHSH and LQKENI. This CDR3 contains 13 residues. The V and J ends lost 1 base and 5 bases respectively, with 5 bases between them. The CDR3 sequence is CASSPQGTGELFF. The CDR3 DNA reads as TGTGCCAGCTCACCACAGGGGACCGGGGAGCTGTTTTTT. The variable domain in full, completed from reference TRBV18 and TRBJ2-2, reads NAGVMQNPRHLVRRRGQEARLRCSPMKGHSHVYWYRQLPEEGLKFMVYLQKENIIDESGMPKERFSAEFPKEGPSILRIQQVVRGDSAAYFCASSPQGTGELFFGEGSRLTVL.

This clone was recorded only once. This chain joins TRBV10-3 and TRBJ2-7; 7 bases match TRBD1. J lost 2 bases, V lost 7 bases, and 8 bases had no gene match. Germline V gene lookup returns CDR1 ENHRY and CDR2 SYGVKD. This CDR3 is 14 amino acids long. The CDR3 nucleotides are TGTGCCATCAAGGAGACAGGGTGGCCCTACGAGCAGTACTTC. Residues: CAIKETGWPYEQYF.

CDR3 coding DNA: TGTGCCAGCAGTGCAGGGACTACCTACGAGCAGTACTTC. Protein: CASSAGTTYEQYF. The chain carries TRBV2 and TRBJ2-7, with 7 positions matching TRBD2. V was clipped by 4 bases and J by 2 bases; unmatched bases: 2. The length of the CDR3 is 13 residues. Germline V CDR1 and CDR2: SNHLY, FYNNEI.

This chain links TRBV4-1 with TRBJ1-1; D remains ambiguous. V was clipped by 0 bases and J by 3 bases, with 14 bases between them. Germline assignment: CDR1 MGHRA and CDR2 YSYEKL. The CDR3 is 16 amino acids. DNA for the CDR3: TGCGCCAGCAGCCAAGACCTCTGGGCGTGGGACACTGAAGCTTTCTTT. Its protein is CASSQDLWAWDTEAFF.